This T cell receptor beta chain is drawn from a study of blood T cell repertoires in COVID-19. V was clipped by 5 bases and J by 7 bases; unmatched bases: 9. This CDR3 region has 16 residues. Per the germline V gene, CDR1 is KGHSH and CDR2 is LQKENI. Profiled with immunoSEQ multiplex PCR; TCRdb holds only in-frame clones, not every one. The sample has around 130,000 clones, around 84% seen once. The rearrangement joins TRBV18 to TRBJ2-2; 11 bases are a match to TRBD2. This clonotype originated in a woman aged 30 to 39 who had recovered from COVID-19. Source material: PBMCs or T cells enriched from blood (not recorded which). The CDR3 region has the DNA TGTGCCAGCTCAACAGGGACTAGCGGTGGAAGCGGGGAGCTGTTTTTT. This gives the protein CASSTGTSGGSGELFF.